The 21 T cell receptor beta chains below come from one sample, sequenced in a study of T cell repertoires in cytomegalovirus infection. TCRdb recomputed calls from the reads with MiXCR, one row per CDR3 protein. The sample includes roughly 500,000 distinct CDR3 sequences, approximately 15% seen only once; the top ten take roughly 25%. The specimen was CD8+ T cells from PBMCs. These receptors came from a human donor in good health (CMV status not recorded). Some clones in this sample may be carry-over from other donors' samples.

The sample holds many counts of this clonotype. The rearrangement joins TRBV11-3 to TRBJ2-1, with 9 bases that match TRBD2. Unmatched junction bases numbered 5, after V lost 1 base and J lost 10 bases. This CDR3 is 14 amino acids long. Germline CDR1 reads SGHNT; CDR2 reads YENEEA. The CDR3 loop reads CASSLGLAEGEQFF. The CDR3 bases are TGTGCCAGCAGCTTAGGACTAGCGGAAGGAGAGCAGTTCTTC.

This clonotype was found a few times. The DNA of the CDR3 is TGTGCCAGTAGTCCCGGTGGCGTAGGCCAAAAACTGTTTTTT. This translates into CASSPGGVGQKLFF. The V and J genes are TRBV19 and TRBJ1-4, with D unclear. The ends were cut back, 5 bases at V and 9 bases at J, with 16 bases in the middle. The CDR3 has 14 residues. Per the germline V gene, CDR1 is LNHDA and CDR2 is SQIVND (reference sequence).

This clonotype occurred a few times. The V gene is TRBV5-4, the J gene TRBJ2-5, with a tentative D call TRBD1 (6 bases). This CDR3 spans 16 amino acids. V was shortened by 4 bases and J by 2 bases, with 18 bases between the two germline ends. Germline V gives CDR1 SGHNT, CDR2 YYREEE (reference sequence). Here the CDR3 DNA reads TGTGCCAGCAGCCCTCGGACAGTCTCTAGACAAGAGACCCAGTACTTC. It is translated as CASSPRTVSRQETQYF.

The genes are TRBV3-1 and TRBJ2-7; 7 bases agree with TRBD2. CDR3 length: 16 amino acids. Per the germline V gene, CDR1 is LGHDT and CDR2 is YNNKEL (reference sequence). V lost 1 base, J lost 0 bases, and 6 bases stayed unmatched. The CDR3 region is CASSQGGGSSSYEQYF. CDR3 in DNA: TGTGCCAGCAGCCAAGGGGGGGGGTCTAGCTCCTACGAGCAGTACTTC.

This sequence joins TRBV27 and TRBJ2-1, with D possibly being TRBD2 (5 bases). The CDR3 totals 16 residues. CDR1 MNHEY and CDR2 SMNVEV come from the germline V gene (reference sequence). V dropped 6 bases and J dropped 3 bases, with 18 bases sitting between them. CDR3 residues: CASSHEIASYYNEQFF. DNA for the CDR3: TGTGCCAGCAGCCACGAGATAGCGTCTTACTACAATGAGCAGTTCTTC.

This clonotype was detected a few times. In nucleotides, the CDR3 is TGTGCCAGCAGCTTGGCCCGGGAGGGCCGGCAAGAGACCCAGTACTTC. Residues: CASSLAREGRQETQYF. The J gene is TRBJ2-5, the V gene TRBV5-4; TRBD2 matches at 8 bases. CDR3 length: 16 amino acids. V dropped 0 bases and J dropped 2; count of bases not matched to a gene: 6. The germline V gene encodes CDR1 SGHNT and CDR2 YYREEE (reference sequence).

This clonotype was picked up many times. The chain couples TRBV7-9 to TRBJ2-7; D is unclear. The CDR3 is 12 residues long. CDR1 is SEHNR and CDR2 is FQNEAQ in the germline V gene (reference sequence). V was pared by 1 base and J by 1 base, with 2 bases between. DNA for the CDR3: TGTGCCAGCAGCTTAGAATCCTACGAGCAGTACTTC. This sequence encodes CASSLESYEQYF.

There are a few counts of this clonotype. The rearrangement links TRBV6-1 to TRBJ2-3, with TRBD1 matching over 9 bases. The V gene end was trimmed by 4 bases and the J gene end by 1 base; junction bases not matched to a gene: 3. Germline V gene data show CDR1 as MNHNS and CDR2 as SASEGT. This CDR3 has 15 amino acids. Here the CDR3 reads CASSARTGGTDTQYF. In DNA, the CDR3 is TGTGCCAGCAGTGCGCGGACAGGGGGCACAGATACGCAGTATTTT.

This clonotype was recorded many times. The V gene is TRBV12-5, the J gene TRBJ1-1, with D uncertain. Trimming took 1 base from V and 7 from J, leaving 4 bases between them. The length of the CDR3 is 11 residues. Germline V gives CDR1 LGHNT, CDR2 FRNRAP. The CDR3 DNA is TGTGCTAGTGGTTTGGACATTGAAGCTTTCTTT. This translates into CASGLDIEAFF. Full variable domain (rest looked up from reference TRBV12-5 and TRBJ1-1): DARVTQTPRHKVTEMGQEVTMRCQPILGHNTVFWYRQTMMQGLELLAYFRNRAPLDDSGMPKDRFSAEMPDATLATLKIQPSEPRDSAVYFCASGLDIEAFFGQGTRLTVV.

The table lists this clonotype with many counts. This chain uses TRBV11-2 with TRBJ2-5, with no clear D. CDR1 and CDR2 from the germline V gene are SGHAT and FQNNGV. V lost 1 base and J 2 bases, leaving 8 bases between the germline ends. The CDR3 length is 14 residues. The CDR3 bases are TGTGCCAGCAGCTTAGGGTTCTTACAAGAGACCCAGTACTTC. It codes for CASSLGFLQETQYF.

This clonotype was recorded a few times. The rearrangement links TRBV9 to TRBJ1-2, with D perhaps TRBD1 (5 bases). Germline CDR1 reads SGDLS; CDR2 reads YYNGEE. Deletions cut 4 bases from V and 7 bases from J, with 17 bases between. The CDR3 runs 14 residues. This CDR3 is CASSSHGAKPGYTF. DNA of the CDR3: TGTGCCAGCAGCTCACATGGGGCAAAACCTGGCTACACCTTC.

This clonotype was detected ten times or more. The J gene is TRBJ2-6, the V gene TRBV25-1, with a possible D match to TRBD1 (5 bases). Trimming pared 7 bases from V and 2 bases from J, leaving 15 bases between. The CDR3 consists of 16 residues. CDR1 and CDR2 (germline): MGHDK, SYGVNS. CDR3 DNA sequence: TGTGCCAGCACTGACAGAGGCAGAACTGGGGCCAACGTCCTGACTTTC. Protein product: CASTDRGRTGANVLTF. The full variable domain, its missing parts supplied by reference TRBV25-1 and TRBJ2-6, is EADIYQTPRYLVIGTGKKITLECSQTMGHDKMYWYQQDPGMELHLIHYSYGVNSTEKGDLSSESTVSRIRTEHFPLTLESARPSHTSQYLCASTDRGRTGANVLTFGAGSRLTVL.

On this clonotype itself: Likely a read error: the CDR3 ends without its conserved phenylalanine or tryptophan. The V gene is TRBV15, the J gene TRBJ1-2; TRBD1 might be the D (5 bases). V dropped 6 bases and J dropped 7 bases, with 15 bases sitting between them. The CDR3 runs 13 residues. Germline V CDR1 and CDR2: LNHNV, YYDKDF (reference sequence). The DNA of the CDR3 is TGTGCCACCAGTGCTCGGTCGAGGGGTGGCTACACCTAC. This encodes CATSARSRGGYTY.

This clonotype appeared many times. The CDR3 is CASSLVVKGEQYF. CDR3 nucleotides: TGTGCCAGCAGTTTAGTCGTGAAGGGCGAGCAGTACTTC. This chain uses TRBV12-3 or TRBV12-4 with TRBJ2-7; unclear D gene. The CDR3 consists of 13 residues. The V end was cut by 1 base, the J end by 6 bases, with 10 bases between.

This clonotype was counted between two and nine times. This rearrangement joins TRBV28 to TRBJ1-4; D is perhaps TRBD1 (5 bases). The CDR3 spans 17 residues. Between the trimmed V and J ends, which lost 2 bases and 8 bases, there was a span of 21 bases. The germline V gene has CDR1 MDHEN and CDR2 SYDVKM. The CDR3 here is CASSLSLASGAKEKLFF. CDR3 sequence (DNA): TGTGCCAGCAGTTTAAGTTTGGCAAGTGGGGCCAAAGAAAAACTGTTTTTT.

In this sample, this clonotype turned up once. This may be a read error, as it is one base from a much larger clone. The chain is built from TRBV11-2 and TRBJ2-3, with 13 nucleotides matching TRBD2. Germline CDR1 SGHAT, CDR2 FQNNGV. There are 15 residues in the CDR3. Here the CDR3 reads CASSTSGRGTGTQYF. Here the CDR3 DNA reads TGTGCCAGCAGTACTAGCGGGAGGGGTACAGGTACGCAGTATTTT.

In this sample, this clonotype turned up many times. The chain combines TRBV28 with TRBJ2-1; D is undetermined. The CDR3 loop spans 14 amino acids. V was clipped by 7 bases and J by 6 bases, with 16 bases between them. Germline CDR1 is MDHEN and CDR2 is SYDVKM. CDR3 coding DNA: TGTGCCAGCACCCTTTCAGCGTTGGGCAATGAGCAGTTCTTC. Its protein product is CASTLSALGNEQFF.

Details on this clonotype: Because it lacks the conserved phenylalanine or tryptophan at the end, this CDR3 is likely a read error. The chain employs TRBV5-4 and TRBJ2-6; the D gene could be TRBD1 or TRBD2 (7 bases each). The CDR3 is 15 amino acids. The ends were cut back, 2 bases at V and 4 bases at J, with 10 bases in the middle. Germline assignment: CDR1 SGHNT and CDR2 YYREEE (reference sequence). The CDR3 bases are TGTGCCAGCAGCTTCCAGGGGGGGGGGGCCAACGTCCTGACTTTA. Its protein product is CASSFQGGGANVLTL.

This chain uses TRBV9 with TRBJ1-2, with a possible D match to TRBD1 (5 bases). The CDR3 is made up of 16 amino acids. V lost 2 bases, J lost 4 bases, and 18 bases lay in between. Per the germline V gene, CDR1 is SGDLS and CDR2 is YYNGEE. CDR3 residues: CASSVDPGGGGYGYTF. Written as DNA, the CDR3 is TGTGCCAGCAGCGTCGACCCCGGGGGGGGAGGCTATGGCTACACCTTC.

V gene TRBV29-1 combines with J gene TRBJ2-6, with D perhaps TRBD1 (5 bases). Deletions cut 0 bases from V and 0 bases from J, with 12 bases between. The CDR3 runs to 17 residues. Germline CDR1 is SQVTM and CDR2 is ANQGSEA. This chain's CDR3 is CSVEDQQAYSGANVLTF. DNA for the CDR3: TGCAGCGTTGAAGATCAACAGGCCTACTCTGGGGCCAACGTCCTGACTTTC.

The chain recombines TRBV5-1 with TRBJ2-7; D not resolved. V lost 0 bases and J lost 6, with 16 bases in between. CDR1 SGHRS and CDR2 YFSETQ come from the germline V gene. The CDR3 has 15 amino acids. CDR3 amino acids: CASSLATDGGSEQYF. The CDR3 DNA reads as TGCGCCAGCAGCTTGGCGACGGACGGTGGGTCCGAGCAGTACTTC. The variable domain in full, completed from reference TRBV5-1 and TRBJ2-7, reads KAGVTQTPRYLIKTRGQQVTLSCSPISGHRSVSWYQQTPGQGLQFLFEYFSETQRNKGNFPGRFSGRQFSNSRSEMNVSTLELGDSALYLCASSLATDGGSEQYFGPGTRLTVT.